Listed below are T cell receptor beta chains from one sample, sequenced in a study of blood T cell repertoires in COVID-19. Using immunoSEQ multiplex PCR, the repertoire was profiled, and TCRdb retains in-frame clones only, with some absent. In the table there are roughly 160,000 clones, 70% to 90% of which are singletons. The material sequenced was peripheral blood. The receptor set was obtained from a man aged 40-49 years with acute or convalescent COVID-19. The CDR3 runs from the conserved cysteine through the conserved F or W. A D gene is named only where the DNA matches it firmly. Expanded clones are given a class, and other clones once, few, many or no size at all.

D gene	V gene	J gene	clone size	CDR3 DNA	CDR3 protein
TRBD1	TRBV5-6	TRBJ1-5	.	TGTGCCAGCAGCTTGGGACAGGGGTATCAGCCCCAGCATTTT	CASSLGQGYQPQHF
.	TRBV18	TRBJ2-7	once	TGTGCCAGCTCCCACTCCCCCGGCTCCTACGAGCAGTACTTC	CASSHSPGSYEQYF
TRBD1	TRBV29-1	TRBJ1-1	few	TGCAGCGTAGCCCGGGACAGGAACACTGAAGCTTTCTTT	CSVARDRNTEAFF
.	TRBV19	TRBJ1-1	few	TGTGCCAGTAGTATTGCCTTGACACCGAACACTGAAGCTTTCTTT	CASSIALTPNTEAFF
.	TRBV28	TRBJ2-2	.	TGTGCCAGCAGGATTGGGGTTCGGGGGAACACCGGGGAGCTGTTTTTT	CASRIGVRGNTGELFF
TRBD1	TRBV4-2	TRBJ2-7	.	TGTGCCAGCAGCCAGGACAGGGGGAACGAGCAGTACTTC	CASSQDRGNEQYF
TRBD1	TRBV4-3	TRBJ1-2	.	TGCGCCAGCAGCCCTCAGTCAGGGGGCTTAACGTATGGCTACACCTTC	CASSPQSGGLTYGYTF
.	TRBV3-1/TRBV3-2	TRBJ1-2	.	TGTGCCAGCAGCCAAGAAGGGGCTCTCGGAACGATTTATGGCTACACCTTC	CASSQEGALGTIYGYTF
TRBD2	TRBV14	TRBJ2-1	.	TGTGCCAGCAGCCGACAACGCGGGACTACCTTCTCGGACGATGAGCAGTTCTTC	CASSRQRGTTFSDDEQFF
TRBD1	TRBV24-1	TRBJ2-7	once	TGTGCCACCAGCCTAAACAGGGGGACCCTGCCCTACGAGCAGTACTTC	CATSLNRGTLPYEQYF
.	TRBV4-1	TRBJ2-2	.	TGCGCCAGCAGCCTGACAGAGAACACCGGGGAGCTGTTTTTT	CASSLTENTGELFF
TRBD1	TRBV7-9	TRBJ1-1	.	TGTGCCAGCAGCGCCGGGACAGGGACCTACACTGAAGCTTTCTTT	CASSAGTGTYTEAFF
TRBD1	TRBV4-2	TRBJ1-4	.	TGTGCCAGCAGCCAAGATTCGGGACAGGGCCCCCTTGCAACTAATGAAAAACTGTTTTTT	CASSQDSGQGPLATNEKLFF
TRBD2	TRBV5-1	TRBJ2-7	once	TGCGCCAGCAGCTTTAGCGGGGTGTACGAGCAGTACTTC	CASSFSGVYEQYF
TRBD2	TRBV10-3	TRBJ2-2	.	TGTGCCATCAGTGGTCGGACTAGCGGGGGGGCTGGGAACACCGGGGAGCTGTTTTTT	CAISGRTSGGAGNTGELFF
.	TRBV11-2	TRBJ1-2	.	TGTGCCAGCAGCTTTGGACTAGGCTATGGCTACACCTTC	CASSFGLGYGYTF
.	TRBV3-1/TRBV3-2	TRBJ1-1	.	TGTGCCAGCAGCCAAGATGACGGGGTCGGCGCTTTCTTT	CASSQDDGVGAFF
.	TRBV6-5	TRBJ2-7	.	TGTGCCAGCAGATCCTGGAGCCAAAGCTCCTACGAGCAGTACTTC	CASRSWSQSSYEQYF
TRBD1	TRBV2	TRBJ1-5	.	TGTGCCAGCAGGGGACAGGGCTATCAGCCCCAGCATTTT	CASRGQGYQPQHF
TRBD1	TRBV28	TRBJ1-1	once	TGTGCCAGCAGTTTACCGACTCAGGGGGCACAGAACACTGAAGCTTTCTTT	CASSLPTQGAQNTEAFF
TRBD1	TRBV5-1	TRBJ2-7	.	TGCGCCAGCAGTCCGACAGGGGGCTCCTACGAGCAGTACTTC	CASSPTGGSYEQYF
.	TRBV4-1	TRBJ1-2	.	TGCGCCAGCAGCCAAGATAGTAGCAGTACCTATGGCTACACCTTC	CASSQDSSSTYGYTF
TRBD1	TRBV2	TRBJ1-2	few	TGTGCCAGCAGTGTTCGCCAGGGGGATGATGGCTACACCTTC	CASSVRQGDDGYTF
TRBD2	TRBV18	TRBJ2-7	.	TGTGCCAGCTCACAGAACGGACTAGCGGGGCAATTCTCCGAGCAGTACTTC	CASSQNGLAGQFSEQYF
TRBD1	TRBV10-1	TRBJ1-1	.	TGCGCCAGAGCGGAAGAAGGGGGCCTACCTATAACTGAAGCTTTCTTT	CARAEEGGLPITEAFF
TRBD1	TRBV2	TRBJ2-4	.	TGTGCCAGCAAACAGGGGGACAAAAACATTCAGTACTTC	CASKQGDKNIQYF
.	TRBV20-1	TRBJ1-2	.	TGCAGTGCTAGTTTTACCGGGTTTAATGGCTACACCTTC	CSASFTGFNGYTF
.	TRBV21-1	TRBJ1-5	once	TGTGGCAGGAGGCGACCCAATCAGCCCCAGCATTTT	CGRRRPNQPQHF
.	TRBV5-4	TRBJ2-1	.	TGTGCCAGCACCCCCCAGCAGGGCCAAACGGGTGAGCAGTTCTTC	CASTPQQGQTGEQFF
TRBD1	TRBV5-1	TRBJ1-1	.	TGCGCCAGCAGCTTGGGGTTGACAGGGTTCATGAACACTGAAGCTTTCTTT	CASSLGLTGFMNTEAFF
TRBD1	TRBV5-6	TRBJ2-7	.	TGTGCCAGCAGCTTGTTTGGGACAGGGCCCTACGAGCAGTACTTC	CASSLFGTGPYEQYF
TRBD1	TRBV12-5	TRBJ2-2	.	TGTGCTAGTGCCCGAGGGACAGGGGGGACCGGGGAGCTGTTTTTT	CASARGTGGTGELFF
.	TRBV20-1	TRBJ2-7	once	TGCAGTGCTGTGGACACCTACGAGCAGTACTTC	CSAVDTYEQYF
TRBD1	TRBV3-1/TRBV3-2	TRBJ2-7	.	TGTGCCAGCAGCCTAGCAGGGGGAGAGGTCGAGCAGTACTTC	CASSLAGGEVEQYF
.	TRBV5-1	TRBJ1-1	once	TGCGCCAGCAGCTTAGGACTGCTAAACACTGAAGCTTTCTTT	CASSLGLLNTEAFF
.	TRBV6-5	TRBJ1-1	.	TGTGCCAGCAGCTTACAGGGAAACACTGAAGCTTTCTTT	CASSLQGNTEAFF